Each of the 4 T cell receptor beta chains below was sequenced from the same sample in a study of T cell responses to AZD1222 COVID-19 vaccine (dated by TCRdb to 2020 to 2023). The receptor library was made with the immunoSEQ multiplex PCR assay. Entries here come from immuneACCESS through TCRdb and include only in-frame sequences with V and J called. Some clones fail to appear in such tables; in the studies checked, an unresolved V gene covers under half of the shortfall, and the cause of the remainder is unknown. In all, the sample holds roughly 120,000 clones, and roughly 84% of those were seen once. Around a tenth of the sample goes to the ten largest clones. This specimen's time point label, interpreted: baseline before first vaccination. This specimen consisted of peripheral blood, obtained on day 0 of AZD1222 vaccination. These receptors came from an adult in good health.

The rearrangement uses TRBV21-1 and TRBJ2-7. TRBV21-1 is described as a pseudogene. The CDR3 has 17 residues. The CDR3 loop reads CASSKEGPGVTIHEQYF. DNA for the CDR3: TGTGCCAGCAGCAAAGAGGGCCCCGGAGTGACAATCCACGAGCAGTACTTC.

This rearrangement joins TRBV24-1 to TRBJ2-2; perhaps TRBD1 as D (5 bases). Germline V gene data show CDR1 as KGHDR and CDR2 as SFDVKD. The CDR3 is 16 residues long. V lost 0 bases to trimming and J lost 1 base, with 8 bases between them. CDR3 nucleotide sequence: TGTGCCACCAGTGATTTGGGCCAGGGGAACACCGGGGAGCTGTTTTTT. Protein sequence: CATSDLGQGNTGELFF.

The V and J genes are TRBV18 and TRBJ2-7, with 9 bases matching TRBD2. After removal of 6 bases from V and 0 bases from J, the junction contained 6 bases not matched to a gene. Looked up from germline, CDR1 is KGHSH and CDR2 is LQKENI. CDR3 length: 15 residues. CDR3 sequence: CASSPGLASSYEQYF. The DNA for the CDR3 is TGTGCCAGCTCCCCCGGACTAGCGAGCTCCTACGAGCAGTACTTC.

The chain recombines TRBV6-5 with TRBJ2-2; 10 bases are shared with TRBD2. The V and J ends lost 2 bases and 5 bases, in that order; junction bases with no gene match: 5. The CDR3 is 16 amino acids. Germline V gene lookup returns CDR1 MNHEY and CDR2 SVGAGI. CDR3 in DNA: TGTGCCAGCAGTTACGCGCTAGCGGGGGCGACCGGGGAGCTGTTTTTT. Translating it yields CASSYALAGATGELFF.